The TCR beta chain described here comes from a study of T cell responses to AZD1222 COVID-19 vaccine. This clone was counted between two and nine times. Its antigen is unknown. The CDR3 covers 15 residues. CDR1 is MNHNS, CDR2 SASEGT, per germline. V shed 0 bases, J shed 7 bases, and the junction held 3 bases outside the gene matches. Some clones are missing from TCRdb's copy, which holds only in-frame ones; the method was immunoSEQ multiplex PCR. The sample records roughly 110,000 clones, roughly 87% being singletons. Overall study findings and caveats: Spike-specific TCR breadth and depth both grew after two AZD1222 doses. Possibly, clonal diversity was underestimated; donors were largely white British and included more females.

This specimen consisted of peripheral blood, obtained 28 days after the second AZD1222 dose. The TCR was taken from an adult who received the AZD1222 COVID-19 vaccine. The rearrangement joins TRBV6-1 to TRBJ1-4; 9 positions agree with TRBD1. The CDR3 nucleotides are TGTGCCAGCAGTGAAGCGACAGGGGGGAGTGAAAAACTGTTTTTT. It translates to CASSEATGGSEKLFF.